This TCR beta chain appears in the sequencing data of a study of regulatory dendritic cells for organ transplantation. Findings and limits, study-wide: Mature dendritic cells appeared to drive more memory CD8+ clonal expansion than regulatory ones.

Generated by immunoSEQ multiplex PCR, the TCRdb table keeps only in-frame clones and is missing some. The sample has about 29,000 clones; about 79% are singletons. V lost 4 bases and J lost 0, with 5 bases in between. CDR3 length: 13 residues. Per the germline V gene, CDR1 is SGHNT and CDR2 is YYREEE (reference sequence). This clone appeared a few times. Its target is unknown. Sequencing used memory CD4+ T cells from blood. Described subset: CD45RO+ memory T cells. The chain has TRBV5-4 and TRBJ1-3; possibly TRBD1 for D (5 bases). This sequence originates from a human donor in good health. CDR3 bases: TGTGCCAGCAGCAGGGGCTCTGGAAACACCATATATTTT. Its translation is CASSRGSGNTIYF.